This TCR beta chain was retrieved from a study of beta chain features in type 1 diabetes listed by TCRdb under 2018. For the wider study: Mean age, gender distribution, total cell number and subset yield were not different between patients and healthy donors. A total of roughly 99 million sorted cells were examined across all samples, and the number of cells per subset was strongly correlated with RNA yield. The study compared TCRB repertoires of sorted circulating CD4+ T cell subsets between recently diagnosed type 1 diabetes patients and matched healthy donors. Regulatory and stem cell-like memory subsets were obtained from only 8 patients and about eight healthy donors, while naive and central memory subsets were obtained from all 30 or so donors.

The CDR3 numbers 15 residues from cysteine through phenylalanine. The sequence is cut down to CDR3 DNA, 45 bases in frame from base 1. CDR1 MNHEY and CDR2 SVGAGI were looked up in the germline V gene. V and J are trimmed by 4 bases and 1 base, and the gene matches miss 4 bases of the junction. This clone was found a few times. It lacks a known antigen. No quality values exist for individual bases; no much larger clone is one base distant. Each donor gave one peripheral blood draw, roughly 110 mL on average, collected into heparinised tubes. Using a panel that included CD45RO, CCR7, CD25, CD127, CD95 and CD27, naive, central memory, regulatory and stem cell-like memory CD4+ T cells were sorted on a BD FACSAria II. All sorted populations exceeded 95% purity. PBMCs were isolated immediately by Lymphoprep density gradient centrifugation and stained directly without culture. To minimize batch effects, samples were stained and sorted in pairs, one healthy donor with one patient per experiment.

The entire amount of isolated RNA was reverse transcribed using the High Capacity cDNA Reverse Transcription Kit, so the sequenced TCRB transcripts were expressed ones. Deep immunoSEQ sequencing was performed on naive, central memory and regulatory T cell samples, with an average of roughly 3.5 million total reads per sample. Sorted cells were lysed in RLT buffer and RNA was extracted with DNase-treated RNeasy Micro or Mini kits, depending on cell number. To prevent cross-contamination, each cell subset was processed individually, whereas patient and healthy donor samples were processed jointly. The immunoSEQ multiplex PCR was used to amplify TCRB sequences from cDNA, generating 87-bp fragments that spanned the CDR3 region. Amplicons were sequenced on the Illumina HiSeq platform. The authors' analysis ran thus. PCR bias was computationally corrected using synthetic template baselines, reads within Hamming distance 2 were collapsed, and singletons that could not be merged were discarded. Reads were aligned against IMGT to assign V, D and J genes, CDR3 length and insertions or deletions at six rearrangement sites. Within each subset, clonotype counts were normalized to sorted cell number, after which true diversity and Gini coefficients were computed with the tcR R package. The overlap coefficient, calculated on TCRB nucleotide sequences, was used to quantify repertoire sharing. Out-of-frame TCRB sequences from naive cells were analyzed to stand in for the pre-selection repertoire. TCRdb mirrors the immuneACCESS table, restricted to in-frame sequences. Some clones are absent from its copies; in checked studies, under half trace to an unresolved V gene, and the reason for the others is unknown. V and J calls and clone size are as listed in that table; D and trimming were resolved from the DNA. This sample is represented by roughly 400,000 clones; over 11% of them were singletons. The top ten constitute around 0.035% of the sample.

The paper as a whole reports these results and caveats: Sequencing cDNA rather than genomic DNA could over-represent highly expressing activated cells, although activation and CD3 levels did not differ between groups. A moderate but significant shortening of TCRB CDR3 length was observed in type 1 diabetes patients in all four CD4+ subsets. Because the HLA sub-analyses included only small numbers of individuals, any influence of HLA type on TCRB rearrangement was left unresolved. Naive, central memory and regulatory TCRB repertoires appeared to be more alike among patients than among healthy donors. Patients with type 1 diabetes made fewer insertions and deleted more nucleotides at VDJ recombination sites, implying thymic rearrangement abnormalities. Shorter templates might have been favored by PCR, but patient and control samples were amplified and corrected together, so both groups would have been affected equally by any skew.

Recombination joined TRBV6-5 with TRBJ2-1; 7 bases in the middle match TRBD2. The sequence came from a man aged 25 to 40 in good health. Sequencing was done on a sample of naive CD4+ T cells from blood. What the cell subset or site label conveys for this sample: true naive CD4+ T cells. The CDR3 region has the sequence CASSSGLSSYNEQFF. The nucleotide sequence reads as follows: TGTGCCAGCAGTTCGGGACTAAGTTCCTACAATGAGCAGTTCTTC.